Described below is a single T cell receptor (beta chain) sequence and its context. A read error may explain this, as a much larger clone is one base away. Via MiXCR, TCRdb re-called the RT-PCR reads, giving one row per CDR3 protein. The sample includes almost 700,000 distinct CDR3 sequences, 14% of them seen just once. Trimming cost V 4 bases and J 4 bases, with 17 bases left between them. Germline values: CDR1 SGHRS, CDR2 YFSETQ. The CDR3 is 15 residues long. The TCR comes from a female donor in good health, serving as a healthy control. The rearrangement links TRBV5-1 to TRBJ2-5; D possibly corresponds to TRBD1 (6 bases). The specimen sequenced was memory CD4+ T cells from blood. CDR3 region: CASSPGQSARETQYF. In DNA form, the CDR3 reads TGCGCCAGCAGCCCAGGACAGTCCGCCCGAGAGACCCAGTACTTC. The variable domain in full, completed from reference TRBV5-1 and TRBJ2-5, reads KAGVTQTPRYLIKTRGQQVTLSCSPISGHRSVSWYQQTPGQGLQFLFEYFSETQRNKGNFPGRFSGRQFSNSRSEMNVSTLELGDSALYLCASSPGQSARETQYFGPGTRLLVL.